Following are 18 T cell receptor beta chains from one sample sequenced in a study of liver allograft versus peripheral blood T cells. Looking at the study overall: Peripheral blood of the recipients supplied T cell receptor repertoires that were compared with those in transplanted livers.

TCRdb used MiXCR to reprocess the reads, holding one entry per CDR3 protein. The data hold 1,900 or so distinct CDR3 sequences, with about 17% observed a single time. These receptors were collected from a human patient who had a liver transplant. Some T cells may possibly be graft donor cells.

This clonotype is medium-sized in the sample. The gene calls are TRBV19 and TRBJ1-5; D unresolved. V was shortened by 3 bases and J by 3 bases, with 12 bases between the two germline ends. The CDR3 is 15 residues long. CDR1 LNHDA and CDR2 SQIVND come from the germline V gene (reference sequence). The CDR3 reads CASSITGSINQPQHF. The CDR3 DNA is TGTGCCAGTAGTATCACGGGCTCTATCAATCAGCCCCAGCATTTT.

This clonotype counts as medium-sized (0.01 to 0.1%). J is TRBJ1-1 and V is TRBV5-4, with TRBD1 identical over 8 bases. Germline values: CDR1 SGHNT, CDR2 YYREEE (reference sequence). V shed 10 bases and J 6 bases; nucleotides not matched to a gene: 11. The CDR3 consists of 13 residues. The CDR3 sequence: CAGGQGLLAEAFF. As DNA, the CDR3 is TGTGCCGGCGGACAGGGCCTACTCGCTGAAGCTTTCTTT.

The count of this clonotype is one. The V call is TRBV27, the J call TRBJ1-1, with unresolved D. Germline CDR1 reads MNHEY; CDR2 reads SMNVEV (reference sequence). Trimming left V 3 bases short and J 0 bases short, with 8 bases between. CDR3 length: 14 amino acids. The CDR3 bases are TGTGCCAGCAGTTTGCAGGCCATGAACACTGAAGCTTTCTTT. This gives the protein CASSLQAMNTEAFF.

In its sample, this clonotype is medium-sized. The chain links TRBV9 to TRBJ1-4, with a tentative D call TRBD1 (5 bases). Germline V CDR1 and CDR2: SGDLS, YYNGEE. V lost 0 bases and J lost 8, with 11 bases in between. This CDR3 contains 14 residues. CDR3 DNA sequence: TGTGCCAGCAGCGTAGGTGGGACGGGGGAAAAACTGTTTTTT. Amino acids: CASSVGGTGEKLFF.

In its sample, this clonotype ranks as medium-sized (0.01 to 0.1%). The rearrangement uses TRBV13 and TRBJ1-1; no firm D call. Deletions cut 0 bases from V and 4 bases from J, with 12 bases between. CDR1 is PRHDT, CDR2 FYEKMQ, per germline (reference sequence). This CDR3 contains 15 residues. The CDR3 reads CASSLGPGFRTEAFF. DNA of the CDR3: TGTGCCAGCAGCTTAGGCCCGGGGTTTCGCACTGAAGCTTTCTTT.

The gene calls are TRBV7-9 and TRBJ2-1; 9 bases agree with TRBD2. The V and J ends lost 2 bases and 3 bases, in that order; junction bases with no gene match: 5. The CDR3 extends over 16 amino acids. The germline gives CDR1 SEHNR, CDR2 FQNEAQ (reference sequence). The CDR3 reads CASSLPSGERYNEQFF. CDR3 DNA: TGTGCCAGCAGCTTACCTAGCGGGGAACGCTACAATGAGCAGTTCTTC. The full variable domain, in which reference TRBV7-9 and TRBJ2-1 provide the parts outside the CDR3, is DTGVSQNPRHKITKRGQNVTFRCDPISEHNRLYWYRQTLGQGPEFLTYFQNEAQLEKSRLLSDRFSAERPKGSFSTLEIQRTEQGDSAMYLCASSLPSGERYNEQFFGPGTRLTVL.

The rearrangement links TRBV19 to TRBJ1-6, with TRBD1 matching 7 bases. V gave up 5 bases and J gave up 1 base; unmatched junction bases: 14. This CDR3 has 19 residues. Germline CDR1 is LNHDA and CDR2 is SQIVND (reference sequence). Here the CDR3 DNA reads TGTGCCAGTAGTCGGGACAGTCAAAAAAAAGATTCCTATAATTCACCCCTCCACTTT. Amino acids: CASSRDSQKKDSYNSPLHF.

V gene TRBV28 combines with J gene TRBJ1-1; D perhaps matches TRBD1 (6 bases). Germline CDR1 MDHEN, CDR2 SYDVKM. The CDR3 is 15 amino acids. Trimming took 5 bases from V and 4 from J, leaving 17 bases between them. The CDR3 DNA is TGTGCCAGCAGTACCCTGGACAGCTACGGCACTGAAGCTTTCTTT. This encodes CASSTLDSYGTEAFF.

By its share, this clonotype is medium-sized (0.01 to 0.1%). The chain links TRBV15 to TRBJ1-4, with a weak D call TRBD1 (6 bases). CDR1 LNHNV and CDR2 YYDKDF come from the germline V gene (reference sequence). The ends were cut back, 1 base at V and 3 bases at J, with 9 bases in the middle. This CDR3 contains 15 residues. The CDR3 DNA reads as TGTGCCACCAGCAGAGTAAGGACAGCTAATGAAAAACTGTTTTTT. This translates into CATSRVRTANEKLFF.

This clonotype turned up a few times. The V and J genes are TRBV6-5 and TRBJ2-7; 7 bases fit TRBD2. Germline CDR1 is MNHEY and CDR2 is SVGAGI. The CDR3 is 15 residues long. V was pared by 0 bases and J by 6 bases, with 8 bases of the junction left unmatched. In DNA form, the CDR3 reads TGTGCCAGCAGTTACTCGGGCGGGAGTTCGAGCGAGCAGTACTTC. Encoded protein: CASSYSGGSSSEQYF.

This clonotype was counted at least ten times. The chain combines TRBV5-5 with TRBJ1-1, with no clear D. The V gene's germline CDR1 is SGHKS and CDR2 YYEKEE (reference sequence). The CDR3 is made up of 13 amino acids. Trimming took off 0 bases at V and 11 bases at J, with 14 bases between the two ends. The CDR3 DNA reads as TGTGCCAGCAGCTTGGGGTTGGGTACCGGTGCTTTCTTT. It yields the protein CASSLGLGTGAFF.

Judged by abundance, this clonotype is medium-sized. J is TRBJ2-7 and V is TRBV6-2 or TRBV6-3; TRBD1 agrees at 7 bases. CDR1 MNHEY and CDR2 SVGEGT come from the germline V gene. The CDR3 length is 18 residues. The ends lost 6 bases at V and 3 bases at J; junction bases unmatched: 20. The CDR3 spells CASSLRYVPTGWDYEQYF. The CDR3 coding sequence is TGTGCCAGCAGCCTACGCTACGTTCCGACAGGGTGGGACTACGAGCAGTACTTC.

This clonotype ranks as medium-sized. The chain is built from TRBV29-1 and TRBJ2-7, with D unresolved. Trimming took off 4 bases at V and 2 bases at J, with 12 bases between the two ends. In germline, CDR1 is SQVTM, CDR2 ANQGSEA. The CDR3 has 13 amino acids. The CDR3 region is CSVVRRIPYEQYF. The CDR3, as DNA: TGCAGCGTTGTAAGGAGAATACCCTACGAGCAGTACTTC.

By share, this clonotype ranks as large (0.1 to 1%). The chain employs TRBV6-2 or TRBV6-3 and TRBJ1-5; D not certain. This CDR3 is built from 14 residues. V was clipped by 6 bases and J by 3 bases, with 12 bases between them. In germline, CDR1 is MNHEY, CDR2 SVGEGT. CDR3 in DNA: TGTGCCAGCAGAACTGGACGGCCCAATCAGCCCCAGCATTTT. Encoded protein: CASRTGRPNQPQHF.

This clonotype has a handful of counts. The V call is TRBV12-3 or TRBV12-4, the J call TRBJ1-1, with D maybe TRBD1 (6 bases). The CDR3 consists of 13 residues. V shed 6 bases and J shed 6 bases, with 14 bases lying between them. The CDR3 here is CASSNRARAEAFF. The CDR3 nucleotides are TGTGCCAGCAGCAACAGGGCCCGGGCTGAAGCTTTCTTT.

Sample share makes this clonotype medium-sized. J is TRBJ2-3 and V is TRBV7-9; 7 positions match TRBD2. Looked up from germline, CDR1 is SEHNR and CDR2 is FQNEAQ (reference sequence). V was clipped by 0 bases and J by 2 bases; unmatched bases: 5. This CDR3 comprises 16 residues. CDR3 amino acids: CASSLALADPTDTQYF. Here the CDR3 DNA reads TGTGCCAGCAGCTTAGCTCTAGCGGATCCCACAGATACGCAGTATTTT. Drawing the rest from reference TRBV7-9 and TRBJ2-3, the complete variable domain is DTGVSQNPRHKITKRGQNVTFRCDPISEHNRLYWYRQTLGQGPEFLTYFQNEAQLEKSRLLSDRFSAERPKGSFSTLEIQRTEQGDSAMYLCASSLALADPTDTQYFGPGTRLTVL.

This clonotype is labeled as medium-sized. This sequence joins TRBV19 and TRBJ1-5; D is unresolved. Germline assignment: CDR1 LNHDA and CDR2 SQIVND (reference sequence). V lost 4 bases and J 6 bases, leaving 13 bases between the germline ends. The CDR3 extends over 14 amino acids. The CDR3 DNA reads TGTGCCAGTAGTAAAGGCATCTTGAGTCAGCCCCAGCATTTT. Its translation: CASSKGILSQPQHF.

This clonotype was seen more than once but under ten times. V is TRBV24-1 and J is TRBJ1-6, with a weak D call TRBD1 (6 bases). Trimming left V 5 bases short and J 9 bases short, with 13 bases between. CDR3 length: 14 amino acids. Germline V CDR1 and CDR2: KGHDR, SFDVKD. The CDR3 sequence is CATSVEGDGSPLHF. The CDR3 nucleotides read TGTGCCACCAGTGTTGAGGGGGATGGTTCACCCCTCCACTTT.